The sequence of this T cell receptor (beta chain) was determined in a study of T cell responses to AZD1222 COVID-19 vaccine. Using immunoSEQ multiplex PCR, the repertoire was profiled, and TCRdb retains in-frame clones only, with some absent. This sample has approximately 120,000 clones, with 88% found just once. Study conclusions and caveats: The breadth and depth of Spike-specific TCRs increased once two AZD1222 doses had been given.

Regarding this clone: Its antigen remains unidentified.

V was shortened by 3 bases and J by 1 base, with 9 bases between the two germline ends. CDR3 length equals 14 residues. CDR1 and CDR2 (germline): MNHEY, SMNVEV (reference sequence). The starting material was peripheral blood, obtained on day 0 of AZD1222 vaccination. The chain links TRBV27 to TRBJ1-1, with D unclear. The clonotype originates from an adult in good health. The CDR3 spells CASSFVRENTEAFF. The CDR3 DNA reads TGTGCCAGCAGTTTCGTTAGGGAGAACACTGAAGCTTTCTTT.